This T cell receptor (beta chain) emerged from a study of CD8+ T cells in alopecia areata. Study details: It was oral tofacitinib, at 5 to 10 mg twice daily, that treated patients received.

RNA, once extracted, was reverse transcribed into cDNA for use as the sequencing template. Assay used: immunoSEQ multiplex PCR; TCRdb lists only in-frame clones, some missing. Of 200,000 to 250,000 clones detected, more than 45% appear once; the ten largest clones hold roughly 1.5%. Germline V gene lookup returns CDR1 LGHNA and CDR2 YSLEER. The ends lost 1 base at V and 6 bases at J; junction bases unmatched: 6. The CDR3 is 15 residues long. Study-wide points: Links between baseline CD8+ expansion and response need larger treated cohorts.

For this clone: The antigen is unknown.

Treatment described: oral pan-JAK inhibitor, 5-10 mg twice daily. From alopecia areata patients, lesional scalp punch biopsies and peripheral blood were collected. CD4+ and CD8+ T cells were sorted from PBMCs. The gene calls are TRBV4-3 and TRBJ2-3, with TRBD2 matching 8 bases. This TCR derives from a human donor with alopecia areata. This specimen was CD4+ T cells sorted from blood, taken at week 4, from a patient treated with tofacitinib. CDR3 amino acids: CASSQVAGSPDTQYF. The CDR3 DNA reads as TGCGCCAGCAGCCAAGTAGCGGGGAGCCCGGATACGCAGTATTTT.